This T cell receptor (beta chain) was sequenced in a study of blood T cell repertoires in COVID-19 (TCRdb year 2020). With regard to the full study: Collaborator samples came from the United States, Italy and Spain and covered acute and convalescent phases of COVID-19. Deeply sampled blood TCRbeta repertoires from subjects exposed to, actively infected with, or recovered from COVID-19 were included in the dataset. The repertoires were released in a freely available public database meant as a resource for research on the immune response to SARS-CoV-2. Where available, HLA class I and class II types were taken from metadata supplied by the sample provider and were not determined by assay-based typing. Nearly every sample came with metadata listing a de-identified subject ID, COVID-19 status, age in years and sex. The prospective study material was composed of cDNA or gDNA derived from T cells, B-cell-depleted T cells, or PBMCs. Samples were obtained from the ongoing ImmuneRACE study (first 160 participants) and from about 1,300 subjects provided by 6 global collaborators.

TCRbeta CDR3 regions were amplified from genomic DNA by means of the immunoSEQ Assay, a bias-controlled multiplex PCR. In the paper's pipeline: The number of nucleated cells in each sample was estimated from the amplification of reference gene primers within the assay. To quantify the absolute abundance of each unique TCRbeta CDR3 rearrangement, sequence reads were collapsed and filtered. For each sample, productive Simpson clonality was calculated as the square root of Simpson's diversity index across productive rearrangements. The immuneACCESS repertoire file appears here via TCRdb, limited to in-frame rearrangements. These files lack a portion of the clones; in checked studies, under half of the deficit traces to unresolved V genes, and the cause of the others is not known. For V, J and clone size, that table is used; D and trimming come from the DNA. In this sample the table shows 450,000 or so clones, around nine tenths of which occur a single time. 0.7% to 0.85% of the sample is held by the ten biggest clonotypes.

The count of this clone is one. Its cognate antigen has yet to be identified. No base qualities exist here, and no much larger clone lies one base off it. One collaborating source in Seattle enrolled patients while the patients were actively infected and followed the patients over time throughout the course of disease. The collaborating institutions used their own protocols to collect whole blood in K2EDTA tubes. For TCRbeta analysis, collaborator samples were shipped as frozen whole blood, as isolated PBMCs, or as DNA extracted from either sample type. Results and caveats for the whole study, not just this receptor: The amount of clinical and demographic metadata varied by source and participant and was provided uncurated.

CDR1 SGHVS and CDR2 FQNEAQ were looked up in the germline V gene. Trimming takes 5 bases from V and 5 bases from J, and the germline ends sit 17 bases apart. Reading from cysteine to phenylalanine, the CDR3 counts 15 amino acids. The sequence is cut down to CDR3 DNA, 45 bases in frame from base 1. Sequenced input: peripheral blood. This chain is built from TRBV7-8 and TRBJ2-3; TRBD1 might be the D gene, on 5 matching bases. The receptor was derived from a young man with COVID-19, enrolled during active disease. The DNA is as follows: TGTGCCAGCAGCGAGACCAGGGTGCAAGTAGATACGCAGTATTTT. Translated, this is CASSETRVQVDTQYF.